This T cell receptor (beta chain) was sequenced for a study of prognosis after radiotherapy for stage I lung cancer. Assessment by CT and PET/CT found all patients node-negative, and none had prior chemotherapy, radiotherapy or other malignancies. Two-round multiplex PCR on genomic DNA was the method by which TCR beta CDR3 was amplified. First-round PCR used primers specific to each TRBV and TRBJ gene. Each CDR3 protein gets one entry after TCRdb re-called the multiplex PCR reads with MiXCR. In the table there are fewer than 25,000 distinct CDR3 sequences, roughly 35% of which are singletons. The sample consisted of PBMCs, taken before or after stereotactic body radiation therapy (not recorded which). This sequence was found in a donor of 50 years or more with non-small cell lung cancer.

CDR3 region: CATIAGGFYEQYF. The CDR3, as DNA: TGTGCCACAATAGCGGGAGGTTTCTACGAGCAGTACTTC. The chain uses TRBV6-1 and TRBJ2-7; 10 positions agree with TRBD2. V trimming: 10 bases; J trimming: 3 bases; junction bases outside the gene matches: 6. This CDR3 spans 13 amino acids. Germline V gene data show CDR1 as MNHNS and CDR2 as SASEGT.